This is a list of T cell receptor beta chains from one sample in a study of identical twins. MiXCR, applied by TCRdb to the 5' RACE reads, yields one record per CDR3 protein. The sample has just over 500,000 distinct CDR3 sequences; about 20% are singletons. These data also featured in a second study, about T cells expressing NK-cell markers.

The specimen sequenced was CD4+ T cells sorted from blood. The receptor source for this set is a woman under 30 in good health. Both conserved end residues are part of each CDR3. A D gene is named only where the DNA matches it firmly.

CAWGALAGGRDIQYF TRBV30 TRBD2
CSAYNPGLGSYEQYF TRBV20-1 TRBD2
CASSLALLGVGNEQFF TRBV5-1 .
CAILSGAEAFF TRBV10-3 .
CASSFSDRVSFGYTF TRBV27 TRBD1
CASSLVWDEQFF TRBV5-1 .
CASSRLQFKLSGFSYEQYF TRBV7-6 .
CASSEARGSSSYNEQFF TRBV6-1 .
CASTARGVETQYF TRBV12-3/TRBV12-4 .
CASRWTSLGNEQFF TRBV12-3/TRBV12-4 TRBD2
CSAKQGGETQYF TRBV20-1 TRBD1
CATSARGPGELFF TRBV15 .
CASRAYNDEQYF TRBV25-1 .